The 17 T cell receptor beta chains given below trace back to one sample, sequenced in a study of cytomegalovirus exposure and HLA in healthy donors. Researchers ran the PCR with 60 Vbeta and 13 Jbeta primers. Sequencing was performed with immunoSEQ multiplex PCR; in TCRdb, only in-frame clones are kept and a portion is missing. The table includes about 130,000 clones, less than 85% detected once. Sequences were obtained from PBMCs. The receptor set was obtained from a young man in good health and CMV-seronegative.

This rearrangement joins TRBV7-8 to TRBJ2-7, with 13 bases fitting TRBD2. This CDR3 has 15 residues. The V gene's germline CDR1 is SGHVS and CDR2 FQNEAQ. J gave up 4 bases and V 4 bases, and 4 bases lay outside the gene matches. DNA for the CDR3: TGTGCCAGCAGCTCGGGACTAGCGGGACCTTACGAGCAGTACTTC. Amino acids: CASSSGLAGPYEQYF.

The chain employs TRBV7-6 and TRBJ1-1, with a weak D call TRBD1 (6 bases). This CDR3 region has 15 residues. Germline lookup yields CDR1 SGHVS and CDR2 FNYEAQ. The V end was cut by 1 base, the J end by 5 bases, with 14 bases between. The CDR3 DNA is TGTGCCAGCAGCTTAGGCGATTCAGGGGTAACTGAAGCTTTCTTT. This codes for CASSLGDSGVTEAFF.

CDR3 loop: CASSLGTSGHNEQFF. The CDR3 nucleotides are TGTGCCAGCAGTTTGGGGACTAGCGGTCACAATGAGCAGTTCTTC. The V gene is TRBV27, the J gene TRBJ2-1; 11 bases line up with TRBD2. The CDR3 spans 15 residues. V lost 3 bases to trimming and J lost 5 bases; unmatched junction nucleotides: 3. The germline CDR1 and CDR2 sequences are MNHEY and SMNVEV (reference sequence).

This clone was found once. The chain combines TRBV11-2 with TRBJ2-5; D uncertain. CDR1 is SGHAT, CDR2 FQNNGV, per germline. Between the trimmed V and J ends, which lost 5 bases and 4 bases, there was a span of 17 bases. The CDR3 length is 15 residues. The CDR3 DNA reads as TGTGCCAGCAGCCAGATCATTCTTTCCCCAGAGACCCAGTACTTC. As protein: CASSQIILSPETQYF.

The gene calls are TRBV5-6 and TRBJ2-5, with no clear D. Trimming took off 0 bases at V and 1 base at J, with 13 bases between the two ends. Germline V gene lookup returns CDR1 SGHDT and CDR2 YYEEEE. The CDR3 has 16 amino acids. The CDR3 here is CASSLGTSLSQETQYF. CDR3 sequence (DNA): TGTGCCAGCAGCTTGGGTACCTCACTAAGCCAAGAGACCCAGTACTTC.

The V call is TRBV5-6, the J call TRBJ1-5; weak D call: TRBD1 (5 bases). Germline CDR1 is SGHDT and CDR2 is YYEEEE. Trimming took 4 bases from V and 1 from J, leaving 15 bases between them. The CDR3 is 16 amino acids. CDR3 sequence (DNA): TGTGCCAGCAGCGGTAGCTTCGGGGGAAGCAATCAGCCCCAGCATTTT. Translated, it gives CASSGSFGGSNQPQHF.

The rearrangement uses TRBV5-1 and TRBJ2-7, with TRBD2 identical over 9 bases. Unmatched junction bases numbered 8, after V lost 4 bases and J lost 0 bases. Per germline, CDR1 SGHRS and CDR2 YFSETQ. The CDR3 length is 16 residues. CDR3 residues: CASSPTSGFNSYEQYF. CDR3 coding DNA: TGCGCCAGCAGCCCCACTAGCGGGTTCAACTCCTACGAGCAGTACTTC.

The rearrangement joins TRBV28 to TRBJ2-5, with TRBD2 identical over 12 bases. V lost 3 bases, J lost 4 bases, and 6 bases stayed unmatched. The germline V gene has CDR1 MDHEN and CDR2 SYDVKM. This CDR3 is built from 16 residues. The DNA for the CDR3 is TGTGCCAGCAGTTTGACTAGCGGGAGTGGGGGAGAGACCCAGTACTTC. It codes for CASSLTSGSGGETQYF.

The chain is built from TRBV4-1 and TRBJ2-3, with 8 nucleotides matching TRBD1. Germline V gene lookup returns CDR1 MGHRA and CDR2 YSYEKL. This CDR3 is 15 amino acids long. V lost 5 bases and J lost 1; bases outside the gene matches: 5. Here the CDR3 DNA reads TGCGCCAGCAGCACCCGGGACAGGCGCACAGATACGCAGTATTTT. As protein: CASSTRDRRTDTQYF.

This clone was found a few times. The rearrangement uses TRBV19 and TRBJ2-5, with 9 bases matching TRBD1. From germline, CDR1 is LNHDA and CDR2 SQIVND (reference sequence). The CDR3 has 14 amino acids. V dropped 6 bases and J dropped 4; count of bases not matched to a gene: 6. CDR3 sequence reads: CASRRTGEAETQYF. In DNA, the CDR3 is TGTGCCAGTAGAAGGACAGGGGAGGCAGAGACCCAGTACTTC.

The J gene is TRBJ2-7, the V gene TRBV6-6, with D maybe TRBD2 (7 bases). The CDR3 is 15 amino acids. The V gene's germline CDR1 is MNHNY and CDR2 SVGAGI (reference sequence). The ends were cut back, 6 bases at V and 2 bases at J, with 17 bases in the middle. The CDR3 loop is CASSPGASGTYEQYF. In DNA, the CDR3 is TGTGCCAGCAGCCCGGGGGCTAGCGGAACCTACGAGCAGTACTTC.

J is TRBJ2-7 and V is TRBV27; the match to TRBD1 covers 7 bases. Germline V gives CDR1 MNHEY, CDR2 SMNVEV (reference sequence). V dropped 6 bases and J dropped 6; count of bases not matched to a gene: 11. The CDR3 is 14 residues long. The CDR3 bases are TGTGCCAGCAGGTGGGGCAGGGGGAACTCCGAGCAGTACTTC. Its translation is CASRWGRGNSEQYF.

V usage is TRBV5-5 and J usage is TRBJ2-3; no clear D gene. The germline V gene encodes CDR1 SGHKS and CDR2 YYEKEE (reference sequence). CDR3 length: 14 amino acids. Deletions cut 2 bases from V and 3 bases from J, with 10 bases between. The CDR3 nucleotides read TGTGCCAGCAGCTTAGTCGCGTTAACAGATACGCAGTATTTT. It is translated as CASSLVALTDTQYF.

In this sample, this clone turned up a few times. This rearrangement joins TRBV7-9 to TRBJ1-1; no definite D call. The CDR3 runs 12 residues. Germline V lookup: CDR1 SEHNR, CDR2 FQNEAQ (reference sequence). Trimming removed 5 bases at V and 5 bases at J, with 9 bases between. CDR3 amino acids: CASSPGLTEAFF. The DNA for the CDR3 is TGTGCCAGCAGCCCGGGTCTGACTGAAGCTTTCTTT.

This clone was counted only a few times. The chain is built from TRBV9 and TRBJ1-1, with TRBD1 identical over 8 bases. J gave up 2 bases and V 4 bases, and 4 bases lay outside the gene matches. CDR1 SGDLS and CDR2 YYNGEE come from the germline V gene. The CDR3 contains 14 residues. CDR3 amino acids: CASSPPGGNTEAFF. Here the CDR3 DNA reads TGTGCCAGCAGCCCTCCAGGGGGCAACACTGAAGCTTTCTTT.

The V and J genes are TRBV28 and TRBJ2-3, with D possibly matching TRBD1 (5 bases). Looked up from germline, CDR1 is MDHEN and CDR2 is SYDVKM. The CDR3 has 15 residues. Trimming stripped 5 bases from V and 0 bases from J, with 12 bases between. CDR3 region: CASSPPDISTDTQYF. CDR3 coding DNA: TGTGCCAGCAGTCCGCCGGACATTAGCACAGATACGCAGTATTTT.

This chain links TRBV7-9 with TRBJ2-5; 8 bases align to TRBD2. This CDR3 is 14 amino acids long. CDR1 is SEHNR and CDR2 is FQNEAQ in the germline V gene (reference sequence). V was clipped by 5 bases and J by 5 bases; unmatched bases: 7. CDR3 loop: CASSRLAGMETQYF. The CDR3 bases are TGTGCCAGCAGCAGGTTAGCGGGAATGGAGACCCAGTACTTC.